The 27 T cell receptor beta chains listed next were all sequenced from one sample in a study of shared clonotypes between healthy human individuals. Sequencing used immunoSEQ multiplex PCR; TCRdb keeps in-frame clones, though not all of them. The data show 2 million to 3 million clones, 80% to 95% seen once. The sequenced sample was naive CD4+ T cells from PBMCs. Subset reported: CD45RA+ positively selected. Every receptor here comes from a man aged 18-30 years in good health. Some clones in this sample may be carry-over from other donors' samples.

This chain connects TRBV7-3 to TRBJ2-1; 10 bases align to TRBD2. Germline V gene lookup returns CDR1 SGHTA and CDR2 FQGTGA. The CDR3 extends over 14 amino acids. J gave up 7 bases and V 6 bases, and 6 bases lay outside the gene matches. The CDR3 DNA follows: TGTGCCAGCAGTTTACTAGCGGGACTAAATGAGCAGTTCTTC. Amino acids: CASSLLAGLNEQFF.

The rearrangement uses TRBV5-1 and TRBJ2-1; 10 bases are a match to TRBD2. Looked up from germline, CDR1 is SGHRS and CDR2 is YFSETQ. The CDR3 is 15 amino acids. V gave up 3 bases and J gave up 6 bases; unmatched junction bases: 6. The CDR3 protein is CASSSLAGVVNEQFF. CDR3 DNA: TGCGCCAGCAGCTCGCTAGCGGGAGTGGTCAATGAGCAGTTCTTC.

This clone has just one count. This sequence joins TRBV2 and TRBJ2-5; 12 bases are shared with TRBD2. Germline V gene data show CDR1 as SNHLY and CDR2 as FYNNEI. Germline trimming cut 3 bases from V and 2 bases from J; bases unmatched to any gene: 4. The CDR3 has 16 residues. Here the CDR3 DNA reads TGTGCCAGCAGTGACGGGCTAGCGGGAGGGCAAGAGACCCAGTACTTC. It specifies CASSDGLAGGQETQYF.

The chain recombines TRBV7-9 with TRBJ1-2, with D tentatively TRBD1 (6 bases). The germline CDR1 and CDR2 sequences are SEHNR and FQNEAQ (reference sequence). The V end was cut by 4 bases, the J end by 4 bases, with 16 bases between. The CDR3 covers 15 residues. The CDR3 nucleotides read TGTGCCAGCAGCTCAAACAGGGTTTCAGTCTATGGCTACACCTTC. It yields the protein CASSSNRVSVYGYTF.

J is TRBJ1-4 and V is TRBV28, with TRBD1 matching 10 bases. This CDR3 spans 15 amino acids. Germline assignment: CDR1 MDHEN and CDR2 SYDVKM. With 7 bases clipped from V and 5 bases from J, the junction kept 7 bases outside the gene matches. This CDR3 reads CASTSLGQGNEKLFF. CDR3 nucleotides: TGTGCCAGCACCTCCTTGGGACAGGGGAATGAAAAACTGTTTTTT.

V and J are TRBV9 and TRBJ2-1; D might be TRBD1 (6 bases). Trimming cost V 0 bases and J 5 bases, with 18 bases left between them. This CDR3 has 17 residues. CDR1 and CDR2 from the germline V gene are SGDLS and YYNGEE. The CDR3 loop reads CASSVDGTLFGNNEQFF. The CDR3 DNA follows: TGTGCCAGCAGCGTAGACGGGACACTATTTGGGAACAATGAGCAGTTCTTC.

This chain connects TRBV7-5 to TRBJ2-1. TRBV7-5 is given as a pseudogene. There are 20 residues in the CDR3. CDR3 DNA sequence: TGTGCCAGAAGCCCCAGTCAAAAGGACGAATGTAGCCCACTATACAATGAGCAGTTCTTC. Amino acid sequence: CARSPSQKDECSPLYNEQFF.

The CDR3: CASSSPGTSGSYEQYF. The DNA for the CDR3 is TGTGCCAGTAGTTCCCCCGGGACTAGCGGGAGTTACGAGCAGTACTTC. The chain carries TRBV19 and TRBJ2-7, with 14 nucleotides matching TRBD2. This CDR3 comprises 16 residues. The V and J ends lost 5 bases and 4 bases, in that order; junction bases with no gene match: 7. Germline V gene lookup returns CDR1 LNHDA and CDR2 SQIVND (reference sequence).

The chain carries TRBV7-9 and TRBJ2-5; TRBD1 aligns across 9 bases. Per the germline V gene, CDR1 is SEHNR and CDR2 is FQNEAQ (reference sequence). There are 15 residues in the CDR3. The junction had 7 bases not matched to a gene; V was cut back by 3 bases and J by 5 bases. CDR3 sequence reads: CASSFETGGVETQYF. The CDR3 DNA is TGTGCCAGCAGCTTCGAGACAGGGGGAGTGGAGACCCAGTACTTC.

This clone was picked up a small number of times. The rearrangement links TRBV5-4 to TRBJ1-2; unclear D gene. This CDR3 has 13 residues. Germline values: CDR1 SGHNT, CDR2 YYREEE (reference sequence). Trimming pared 0 bases from V and 4 bases from J, leaving 7 bases between. In DNA, the CDR3 is TGTGCCAGCAGCTTGGGTGAGGGCTATGGCTACACCTTC. Amino acids: CASSLGEGYGYTF.

The chain recombines TRBV9 with TRBJ1-2; 9 nucleotides line up with TRBD1. The trim removed 3 bases at V and 8 bases at J, leaving 5 bases unmatched. The CDR3 has 13 amino acids. Per the germline V gene, CDR1 is SGDLS and CDR2 is YYNGEE. The CDR3 coding sequence is TGTGCCAGCAGCGCCCGGACAGGGGACGGCTACACCTTC. It encodes CASSARTGDGYTF.

The chain links TRBV7-9 to TRBJ2-7; D tentatively fits TRBD1 or TRBD2 (5 bases each). The germline V gene has CDR1 SEHNR and CDR2 FQNEAQ (reference sequence). The length of the CDR3 is 15 residues. V was cut by 1 base and J by 5 bases, with 15 bases left in between. Written as DNA, the CDR3 is TGTGCCAGCAGCTTAGGTTGGGGGAAGGGCAACGAGCAGTACTTC. Its translation is CASSLGWGKGNEQYF.

This chain links TRBV19 with TRBJ1-5; a weak D match, TRBD1 (5 bases). The length of the CDR3 is 16 residues. Germline-derived CDR1 and CDR2 are LNHDA and SQIVND (reference sequence). The V end was cut by 3 bases, the J end by 3 bases, with 15 bases between. The CDR3 loop reads CASSIQTASYNQPQHF. CDR3 nucleotide sequence: TGTGCCAGTAGTATTCAGACAGCGAGTTACAATCAGCCCCAGCATTTT.

The chain employs TRBV6-5 and TRBJ1-1; D ambiguous. Trimming pared 0 bases from V and 0 bases from J, leaving 8 bases between. Germline V gene sequence: CDR1 MNHEY, CDR2 SVGAGI. CDR3 length: 15 amino acids. CDR3 residues: CASSYSRQMNTEAFF. The CDR3 DNA follows: TGTGCCAGCAGTTACTCGCGCCAGATGAACACTGAAGCTTTCTTT.

The rearrangement links TRBV7-2 to TRBJ1-5; TRBD1 aligns across 7 bases. The CDR3 covers 15 residues. Losses at the gene ends were 5 bases for V and 3 bases for J; bases not matched to a gene: 7. Per the germline V gene, CDR1 is SGHTA and CDR2 is FQGNSA. In nucleotides, the CDR3 is TGTGCCAGCAGCGTCGAACAGGGGAACAATCAGCCCCAGCATTTT. It yields the protein CASSVEQGNNQPQHF.

This clone was counted a single time. The genes are TRBV11-1 and TRBJ1-3; possible D gene TRBD1, 5 bases. CDR1 is SGHAT, CDR2 FQDESV, per germline (reference sequence). CDR3 length equals 15 residues. With 6 bases removed from V and 0 bases from J, the gap between germline ends came to 12 bases. The CDR3 loop is CASRRGPGSGNTIYF. As DNA, the CDR3 is TGTGCCAGCAGACGGGGACCGGGCTCTGGAAACACCATATATTTT.

The chain has TRBV7-2 and TRBJ1-5, with D hard to call. V was clipped by 4 bases and J by 5 bases, with 6 bases between them. Germline CDR1 SGHTA, CDR2 FQGNSA. The CDR3 loop spans 12 amino acids. CDR3 loop: CASSSQHQPQHF. The CDR3 DNA is TGTGCCAGCAGCTCGCAGCATCAGCCCCAGCATTTT.

The CDR3 DNA follows: TGCGCCAGCAGCCGGGACTGGGAGGGGACACCCGAATCCTACGAGCAGTACTTC. It specifies CASSRDWEGTPESYEQYF. The rearrangement uses TRBV5-1 and TRBJ2-7, with D maybe TRBD2 (7 bases). V lost 4 bases and J lost 1, with 24 bases in between. Germline CDR1 is SGHRS and CDR2 is YFSETQ. This CDR3 is built from 18 residues.

The rearrangement links TRBV5-4 to TRBJ1-5; perhaps TRBD1 as D (6 bases). The V and J ends lost 0 bases and 0 bases respectively, with 19 bases between them. The germline gives CDR1 SGHNT, CDR2 YYREEE (reference sequence). The CDR3 has 19 amino acids. Written as DNA, the CDR3 is TGTGCCAGCAGCTTGGTTGACAGGACCAGCCCTTATAGCAATCAGCCCCAGCATTTT. This gives the protein CASSLVDRTSPYSNQPQHF.

The V and J genes are TRBV5-8 and TRBJ2-6, with D possibly TRBD2 on 6 matching bases. Trimming removed 4 bases at V and 0 bases at J, with 11 bases between. There are 16 residues in the CDR3. Germline V CDR1 and CDR2: SGHTS, YDEGEE. The chain's CDR3 is CASSRGLSSGANVLTF. The CDR3 DNA is TGTGCCAGCAGCCGGGGACTCAGCTCTGGGGCCAACGTCCTGACTTTC. The entire variable domain, with the rest obtained from reference TRBV5-8 and TRBJ2-6, is as follows: EAGVTQSPTHLIKTRGQQATLRCSPISGHTSVYWYQQALGLGLQFLLWYDEGEERNRGNFPPRFSGRQFPNYSSELNVNALELEDSALYLCASSRGLSSGANVLTFGAGSRLTVL.

The rearrangement joins TRBV2 to TRBJ2-1; D may be TRBD1 (5 bases). V was clipped by 6 bases and J by 5 bases, with 17 bases between them. The CDR3 extends over 15 amino acids. Germline-derived CDR1 and CDR2 are SNHLY and FYNNEI. CDR3 nucleotides: TGTGCCAGCAGGAGTGAGACAGCAAGTAACAATGAGCAGTTCTTC. It specifies CASRSETASNNEQFF.

The V call is TRBV5-1, the J call TRBJ2-2; D unclear. Germline V gives CDR1 SGHRS, CDR2 YFSETQ. This CDR3 comprises 12 residues. The germline V and J ends were trimmed by 4 bases and 7 bases, with 8 bases remaining between them. The CDR3, as DNA: TGCGCCAGCAGCATGGATATCGGGGAGCTGTTTTTT. Protein product: CASSMDIGELFF.

The CDR3 region is CASSRGGAGASYEQYF. The CDR3 DNA is TGTGCCAGCAGCCGTGGGGGGGCGGGAGCCTCCTACGAGCAGTACTTC. The chain carries TRBV7-8 and TRBJ2-7; D may be TRBD2 (7 bases). Germline V lookup: CDR1 SGHVS, CDR2 FQNEAQ. V was pared by 5 bases and J by 0 bases, with 17 bases between. The CDR3 extends over 16 amino acids.

The CDR3 DNA is TGTGCCAGCAGTGTCGGCCCTGGCAATCAGCCCCAGCATTTT. As protein: CASSVGPGNQPQHF. V is TRBV6-5 and J is TRBJ1-5; no clear D. The V gene's germline CDR1 is MNHEY and CDR2 SVGAGI. Trimming took 5 bases from V and 2 from J, leaving 10 bases between them. The CDR3 sequence is 14 residues long.

V gene TRBV4-1 combines with J gene TRBJ2-3, with a tentative D call TRBD1 (6 bases). The CDR3 is 13 residues long. Per germline, CDR1 MGHRA and CDR2 YSYEKL. V gave up 1 base and J gave up 5 bases, with 7 bases separating them. The CDR3 is CASSQGGGDTQYF. In DNA form, the CDR3 reads TGCGCCAGCAGCCAAGGAGGGGGAGATACGCAGTATTTT.

The CDR3 bases are TGTGCCAGCTCAAGGGGACAGGTTGCCTACGAGCAGTACTTC. Translation: CASSRGQVAYEQYF. V is TRBV18 and J is TRBJ2-7, with TRBD1 identical over 8 bases. Germline V lookup: CDR1 KGHSH, CDR2 LQKENI. The CDR3 spans 14 residues. V lost 5 bases to trimming and J lost 2 bases; unmatched junction nucleotides: 5.

The genes are TRBV5-1 and TRBJ2-5, with 13 bases matching TRBD2. Per germline, CDR1 SGHRS and CDR2 YFSETQ. The CDR3 extends over 18 amino acids. The ends lost 1 base at V and 4 bases at J; junction bases unmatched: 10. CDR3 amino acids: CASSLYRPGLAGRETQYF. The CDR3 nucleotides read TGCGCCAGCAGCTTGTATAGACCGGGACTAGCGGGACGAGAGACCCAGTACTTC.